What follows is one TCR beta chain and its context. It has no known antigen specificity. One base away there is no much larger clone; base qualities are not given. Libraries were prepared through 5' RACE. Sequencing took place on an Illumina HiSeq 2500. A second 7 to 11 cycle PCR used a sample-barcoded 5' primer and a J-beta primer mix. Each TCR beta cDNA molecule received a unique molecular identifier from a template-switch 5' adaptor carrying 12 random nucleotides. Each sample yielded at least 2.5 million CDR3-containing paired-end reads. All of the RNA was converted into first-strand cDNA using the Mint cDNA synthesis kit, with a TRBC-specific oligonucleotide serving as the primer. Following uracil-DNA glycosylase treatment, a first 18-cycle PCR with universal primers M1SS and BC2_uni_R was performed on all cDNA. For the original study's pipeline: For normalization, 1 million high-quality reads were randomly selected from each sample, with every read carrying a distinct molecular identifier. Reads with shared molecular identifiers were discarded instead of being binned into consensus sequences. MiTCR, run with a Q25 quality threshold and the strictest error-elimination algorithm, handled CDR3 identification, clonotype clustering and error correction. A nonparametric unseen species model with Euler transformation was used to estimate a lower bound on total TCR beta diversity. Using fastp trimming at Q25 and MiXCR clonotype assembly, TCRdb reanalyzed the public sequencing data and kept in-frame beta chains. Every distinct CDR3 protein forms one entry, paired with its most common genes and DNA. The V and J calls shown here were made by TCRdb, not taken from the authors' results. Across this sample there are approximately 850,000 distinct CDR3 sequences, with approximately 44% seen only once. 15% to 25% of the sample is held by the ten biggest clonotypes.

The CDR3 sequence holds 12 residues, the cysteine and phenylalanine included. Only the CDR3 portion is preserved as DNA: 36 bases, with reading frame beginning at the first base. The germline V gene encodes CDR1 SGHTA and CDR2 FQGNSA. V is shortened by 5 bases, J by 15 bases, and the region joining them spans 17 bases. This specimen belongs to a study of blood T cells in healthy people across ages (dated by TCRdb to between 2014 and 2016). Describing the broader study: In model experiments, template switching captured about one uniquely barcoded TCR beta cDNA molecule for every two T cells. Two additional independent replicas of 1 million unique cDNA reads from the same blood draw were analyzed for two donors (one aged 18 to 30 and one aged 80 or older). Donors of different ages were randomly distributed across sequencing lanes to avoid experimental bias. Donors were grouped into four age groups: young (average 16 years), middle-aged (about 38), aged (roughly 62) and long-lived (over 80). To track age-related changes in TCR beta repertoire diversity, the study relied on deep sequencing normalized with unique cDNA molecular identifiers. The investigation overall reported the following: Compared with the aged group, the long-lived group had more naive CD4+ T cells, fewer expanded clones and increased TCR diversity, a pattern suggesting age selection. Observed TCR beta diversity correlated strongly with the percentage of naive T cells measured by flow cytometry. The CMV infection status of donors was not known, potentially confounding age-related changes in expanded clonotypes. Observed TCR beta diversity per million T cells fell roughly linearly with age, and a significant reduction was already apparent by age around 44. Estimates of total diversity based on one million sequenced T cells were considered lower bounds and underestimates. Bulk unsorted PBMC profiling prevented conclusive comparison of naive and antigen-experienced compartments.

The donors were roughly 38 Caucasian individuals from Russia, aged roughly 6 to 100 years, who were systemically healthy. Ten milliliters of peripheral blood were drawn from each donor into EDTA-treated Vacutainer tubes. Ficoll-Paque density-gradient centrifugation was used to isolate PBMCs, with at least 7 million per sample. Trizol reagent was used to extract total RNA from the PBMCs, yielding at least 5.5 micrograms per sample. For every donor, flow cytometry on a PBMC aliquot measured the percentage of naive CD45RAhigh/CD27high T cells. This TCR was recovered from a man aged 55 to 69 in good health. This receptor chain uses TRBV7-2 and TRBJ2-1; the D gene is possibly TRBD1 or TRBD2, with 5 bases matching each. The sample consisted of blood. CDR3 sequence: CASSPVRGVGFF. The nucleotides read TGTGCCAGCAGCCCTGTTAGGGGAGTTGGGTTCTTC.